This T cell receptor (beta chain) was obtained from a study of shared clonotypes between healthy human individuals. Libraries were prepared by immunoSEQ multiplex PCR; TCRdb keeps only in-frame clonotypes and omits some of them. In the table there are about 330,000 clones, about 74% of which are singletons. There are 15 residues in the CDR3. CDR1 and CDR2 from the germline V gene are SGHVS and FNYEAQ. V lost 2 bases and J lost 2; bases outside the gene matches: 2. The specimen was memory CD4+ T cells sorted from blood. Stated subset: CD45RA-negative fraction. This sequence originates from a man under 40 in good health. J is TRBJ2-1 and V is TRBV7-6; the match to TRBD2 covers 8 bases. CDR3 in DNA: TGTGCCAGCAGCTTAACTAGCGGCCCCTACAATGAGCAGTTCTTC. Protein sequence: CASSLTSGPYNEQFF.